Ten or more counts support the clone carrying this T cell receptor (beta chain). The CDR3 spans 15 residues. The ends were cut back, 0 bases at V and 2 bases at J, with 8 bases in the middle. Germline CDR1 is LGHNA and CDR2 is YSLEER. The sample comes from a study of molecular identifiers for immune sequencing clone quantification. Study-level information: Naive CD8 RNA (approximately 20,000 or 100,000 cells) was divided into five aliquots, with four sequenced.

In TCRdb, the PCR reads were re-called with MiXCR into one record per CDR3 protein. The sample yields about 500,000 distinct CDR3 sequences, 20% to 25% seen once. The V and J genes are TRBV4-3 and TRBJ1-3; D uncertain. This receptor was taken from a human donor in good health. Some libraries in this study had Jurkat cell RNA spiked in. The sequencing sample was made of naive CD8+ T cells from blood, with Jurkat cell RNA spiked in. Described subset: FACS-sorted CD8+CD4-CCR7+CD45RA+ naive T cells. CDR3 coding DNA: TGCGCCAGCAGCCAAGATCCCACGACTGGAAACACCATATATTTT. Protein product: CASSQDPTTGNTIYF.